The next 20 T cell receptor beta chains were all read from a single sample in a study of T-cell reconstitution after alpha-beta-depleted transplantation in children. It was with unique molecular identifiers that the TCRbeta library was prepared. MiXCR, run by TCRdb on the PCR reads, gives a single entry per CDR3 protein. The data show some 240,000 distinct CDR3 sequences, about 11% seen once. Material: PBMCs from the stem cell graft donor, obtained from the stem cell graft. The origin of the receptors is a human donor who donated a stem cell graft to a child with acute lymphoblastic leukemia.

This clonotype was detected a few times. The chain couples TRBV12-3 or TRBV12-4 to TRBJ1-1; D call uncertain. The CDR3 is made up of 14 amino acids. The V and J ends lost 4 bases and 1 base respectively, with 10 bases between them. CDR3 DNA: TGTGCCAGCAGTTGGGCGACACCGAACACTGAAGCTTTCTTT. This translates into CASSWATPNTEAFF.

This clonotype was found many times. The V gene is TRBV28, the J gene TRBJ1-1; 8 bases fit TRBD1. The germline gives CDR1 MDHEN, CDR2 SYDVKM. CDR3 size: 15 residues. V lost 6 bases to trimming and J lost 5 bases; unmatched junction nucleotides: 11. The chain's CDR3 is CASSSLPGGETEAFF. In nucleotides, the CDR3 is TGTGCCAGCAGCTCCTTACCAGGGGGCGAAACTGAAGCTTTCTTT.

This chain links TRBV5-6 with TRBJ2-7; tentative D call: TRBD1 (6 bases). CDR1 SGHDT and CDR2 YYEEEE come from the germline V gene. The V end lost 4 bases, the J end lost 2 bases, and 10 bases lay between the germline ends. The length of the CDR3 is 13 residues. The CDR3 DNA follows: TGTGCCAGCAGCGGGACAACCACCTACGAGCAGTACTTC. This gives the protein CASSGTTTYEQYF.

V is TRBV5-6 and J is TRBJ2-4; no reliable D call. Germline CDR1 is SGHDT and CDR2 is YYEEEE. The CDR3 covers 14 residues. V was shortened by 8 bases and J by 1 base, with 13 bases between the two germline ends. CDR3 in amino acids: CASRPRQAKNIQYF. The CDR3 DNA follows: TGTGCCAGTAGGCCCCGGCAGGCCAAAAACATTCAGTACTTC. The full variable domain, its missing parts supplied by reference TRBV5-6 and TRBJ2-4, is DAGVTQSPTHLIKTRGQQVTLRCSPKSGHDTVSWYQQALGQGPQFIFQYYEEEERQRGNFPDRFSGHQFPNYSSELNVNALLLGDSALYLCASRPRQAKNIQYFGAGTRLSVL.

There are a few counts of this clonotype. The chain joins TRBV7-9 to TRBJ1-3; perhaps TRBD1 as D (6 bases). Deletions cut 1 base from V and 11 bases from J, with 21 bases between. Germline CDR1 and CDR2: SEHNR and FQNEAQ (reference sequence). This CDR3 has 16 residues. DNA for the CDR3: TGTGCCAGCAGCTTAGGGGCAGGGGCCCCGCGTGTCGCCATATATTTT. It is translated as CASSLGAGAPRVAIYF.

Details on this clonotype: This sequence may be a read error, since a much larger clone differs from it by one base. The genes are TRBV6-2 or TRBV6-3 and TRBJ1-5; 10 nucleotides align to TRBD1. V shed 8 bases and J 2 bases; nucleotides not matched to a gene: 9. The CDR3 sequence is 16 residues long. Germline values: CDR1 MNHEY, CDR2 SVGEGT. The DNA for the CDR3 is TGTGCCAGCGGTACCTGGGACAGGGGTGGCAATCAGCCCCAGCATTTT. Protein sequence: CASGTWDRGGNQPQHF.

The sample holds a few counts of this clonotype. The chain carries TRBV11-3 and TRBJ2-5; the D gene is possibly TRBD1 (5 bases). The V gene lost 1 base and the J gene lost 4 bases, with 7 bases spanning the gap. The V gene's germline CDR1 is SGHNT and CDR2 YENEEA. The CDR3 sequence is 13 residues long. CDR3 in amino acids: CASSLGTSETQYF. DNA for the CDR3: TGTGCCAGCAGCTTAGGGACATCAGAGACCCAGTACTTC.

Remarks on this clonotype: A much larger clone sits a single nucleotide away, making a read error possible. The chain couples TRBV6-2 or TRBV6-3 to TRBJ1-2, with D possibly being TRBD1 (5 bases). The germline V gene has CDR1 MNHEY and CDR2 SVGEGT. This CDR3 contains 16 residues. Here the CDR3 DNA reads TGTGCCAGCAGTTACTCGAAGGCCCTAGGGGACTATGGCTACCCCTTC. Protein: CASSYSKALGDYGYPF.

This clonotype was seen repeatedly, ten times or more. This chain uses TRBV20-1 with TRBJ1-4; the D gene is possibly TRBD1 (6 bases). V was pared by 0 bases and J by 8 bases, with 16 bases between. The CDR3 is 15 residues long. Germline V lookup: CDR1 DFQATT, CDR2 SNEGSKA (reference sequence). The CDR3 DNA reads as TGCAGTGCTAGAGATTTACAGGGCTTTGACGAAAAACTGTTTTTT. This translates into CSARDLQGFDEKLFF.

Ten or more counts support this clonotype. The rearrangement joins TRBV29-1 to TRBJ2-1; TRBD2 agrees at 8 bases. The V segment lost 8 bases and the J segment 0 bases; nucleotides outside the gene matches: 12. The germline V gene encodes CDR1 SQVTM and CDR2 ANQGSEA. This CDR3 has 16 amino acids. This chain's CDR3 is CSLGASGLGSYNEQFF. Here the CDR3 DNA reads TGCAGCCTAGGGGCTAGCGGGTTGGGCTCCTACAATGAGCAGTTCTTC.

This clonotype was found many times. This chain joins TRBV7-8 and TRBJ1-1; D may be TRBD1 (5 bases). Germline-derived CDR1 and CDR2 are SGHVS and FQNEAQ. Trimming took 1 base from V and 5 from J, leaving 11 bases between them. CDR3 length: 14 residues. CDR3: CASSLGQRGTEAFF. For the CDR3, the DNA is TGTGCCAGCAGCTTAGGACAAAGGGGTACTGAAGCTTTCTTT.

In its sample, this clonotype was seen many times. J is TRBJ2-7 and V is TRBV28, with D perhaps given as TRBD1 or TRBD2 (5 bases each). There are 16 residues in the CDR3. Germline loops: CDR1 MDHEN, CDR2 SYDVKM. Trimming pared 2 bases from V and 2 bases from J, leaving 16 bases between. CDR3 in DNA: TGTGCCAGCAGTTTACCCGGGACCAGCGCAGCCTACGAGCAGTACTTC. It yields the protein CASSLPGTSAAYEQYF.

This clonotype was seen at least ten times. The J gene is TRBJ1-1, the V gene TRBV19; D may be TRBD1 (5 bases). The CDR3 runs 15 residues. V was pared by 3 bases and J by 4 bases, with 15 bases between. Germline loops: CDR1 LNHDA, CDR2 SQIVND (reference sequence). For the CDR3, the DNA is TGTGCCAGTAGTATCCCTCGGGGGAAGGGCACTGAAGCTTTCTTT. Residues: CASSIPRGKGTEAFF.

This chain connects TRBV7-2 to TRBJ2-3; D unclear. Germline CDR1 and CDR2: SGHTA and FQGNSA. Trimming stripped 1 base from V and 1 base from J, with 9 bases between. The CDR3 contains 15 residues. This CDR3 reads CASSLDGVGTDTQYF. In DNA, the CDR3 is TGTGCCAGCAGCTTAGACGGCGTCGGCACAGATACGCAGTATTTT.

This clonotype was picked up many times. V usage is TRBV7-2 and J usage is TRBJ2-5, with TRBD1 as a possible D gene (6 bases). V shed 3 bases and J shed 1 base, with 9 bases lying between them. CDR1 is SGHTA, CDR2 FQGNSA, per germline. The CDR3 is made up of 14 amino acids. The CDR3 protein is CASSFTGPQETQYF. As DNA, the CDR3 is TGTGCCAGCAGCTTTACAGGGCCCCAAGAGACCCAGTACTTC.

This clonotype was counted a few times. The rearrangement joins TRBV15 to TRBJ1-5, with D hard to call. The V and J ends lost 2 bases and 7 bases respectively, with 24 bases between them. Germline V CDR1 and CDR2: LNHNV, YYDKDF (reference sequence). This CDR3 contains 18 residues. The chain's CDR3 is CATSRPLGRLDLRQPQHF. CDR3 bases: TGTGCCACCAGCAGACCGCTTGGACGACTCGATTTGAGGCAGCCCCAGCATTTT.

This clonotype has a count of ten or more. The gene calls are TRBV5-1 and TRBJ2-3; 11 positions agree with TRBD2. Trimming cost V 2 bases and J 5 bases; bases outside gene matches: 7. The CDR3 length is 16 residues. CDR1 and CDR2 (germline): SGHRS, YFSETQ. In DNA form, the CDR3 reads TGCGCCAGCAGCTTACAACTAGCGGGAGTGAGAGATACGCAGTATTTT. Its translation is CASSLQLAGVRDTQYF.

This clonotype was detected many times. The rearrangement links TRBV5-6 to TRBJ1-2; D ambiguous. Germline assignment: CDR1 SGHDT and CDR2 YYEEEE. V lost 0 bases and J lost 8, with 8 bases in between. This CDR3 contains 12 residues. As DNA, the CDR3 is TGTGCCAGCAGCTTGGCTCCGGGAGGCTACACCTTC. This sequence encodes CASSLAPGGYTF.

In its sample, this clonotype was seen a few times. The CDR3, as DNA: TGCAGTGCTAGAGTCCCCGACAGGGGATTCAGGAGCACTGAAGCTTTCTTT. It specifies CSARVPDRGFRSTEAFF. This sequence joins TRBV20-1 and TRBJ1-1, with 8 positions matching TRBD1. Per germline, CDR1 DFQATT and CDR2 SNEGSKA (reference sequence). V shed 1 base and J 4 bases; nucleotides not matched to a gene: 14. The CDR3 spans 17 residues.

This clonotype was detected ten times or more. The chain combines TRBV6-2 or TRBV6-3 with TRBJ2-7, with no clear D. This CDR3 is built from 14 residues. Between the trimmed V and J ends, which lost 5 bases and 2 bases, there was a span of 13 bases. CDR1 and CDR2 from the germline V gene are MNHEY and SVGEGT. The CDR3 region is CASSAVLKAYEQYF. The CDR3 DNA sequence: TGTGCCAGCAGTGCCGTCCTAAAAGCCTACGAGCAGTACTTC.